Presented here are 5 T cell receptor beta chains from one specimen sequenced in a study of blood T cell repertoires in COVID-19. TCRdb's copy holds only in-frame clones and misses some; the assay was immunoSEQ multiplex PCR. The sample records approximately 94,000 clones, approximately 80% being singletons. Sequencing was performed on peripheral blood. These receptors were collected from a human donor in a cohort sampled during active COVID-19.

The chain carries TRBV7-6 and TRBJ2-1; D call uncertain. The germline CDR1 and CDR2 sequences are SGHVS and FNYEAQ. The CDR3 consists of 12 residues. Trimming took off 1 base at V and 13 bases at J, with 11 bases between the two ends. The CDR3 DNA reads as TGTGCCAGCAGCTTAGAACCGAGGAAACAGTTCTTC. It encodes CASSLEPRKQFF.

This rearrangement joins TRBV28 to TRBJ1-4; no clear D gene. In germline, CDR1 is MDHEN, CDR2 SYDVKM. V dropped 4 bases and J dropped 3 bases, with 15 bases sitting between them. The CDR3 loop spans 16 amino acids. The CDR3 reads CASSSKPGTPNEKLFF. The CDR3 DNA reads TGTGCCAGCAGTTCCAAACCGGGAACCCCTAATGAAAAACTGTTTTTT.

This clone was counted a single time. The chain employs TRBV6-6 and TRBJ2-2; TRBD2 aligns across 9 bases. This CDR3 has 15 amino acids. The germline CDR1 and CDR2 sequences are MNHNY and SVGAGI (reference sequence). V was clipped by 6 bases and J by 4 bases; unmatched bases: 6. This CDR3 is CASRDPSGTTGELFF. CDR3 DNA: TGTGCCAGCAGAGATCCTAGCGGGACCACCGGGGAGCTGTTTTTT.

V is TRBV2 and J is TRBJ1-1, with D possibly being TRBD1 (5 bases). Germline loops: CDR1 SNHLY, CDR2 FYNNEI. V was shortened by 4 bases and J by 1 base, with 10 bases between the two germline ends. The CDR3 length is 14 residues. The CDR3 sequence is CASSGQTSNTEAFF. The CDR3 nucleotides are TGTGCCAGCAGTGGACAGACATCGAACACTGAAGCTTTCTTT. Supplemented by reference TRBV2 and TRBJ1-1, the full variable domain reads EPEVTQTPSHQVTQMGQEVILRCVPISNHLYFYWYRQILGQKVEFLVSFYNNEISEKSEIFDDQFSVERPDGSNFTLKIRSTKLEDSAMYFCASSGQTSNTEAFFGQGTRLTVV.

The V gene is TRBV2, the J gene TRBJ2-7; D call uncertain. CDR1 SNHLY and CDR2 FYNNEI come from the germline V gene. This CDR3 is 15 amino acids long. Deletions cut 11 bases from V and 3 bases from J, with 23 bases between. The chain's CDR3 is CAVTPPRLQNYEQYF. The CDR3 nucleotides read TGTGCCGTTACCCCCCCACGCCTACAGAACTACGAGCAGTACTTC.